This TCR beta chain was sequenced in a study of shared clonotypes between healthy human individuals. For each subset, genomic DNA was distributed in equal portions over several immunoSEQ plates. Original methodology: ImmunoSEQ yielded junction-only sequences lacking quality scores, so filtering differed. The repertoire was sequenced with immunoSEQ multiplex PCR; TCRdb's copy has only in-frame clones and lacks some. Clone size and the V and J calls come from that table; the DNA yielded D and trimming. Of about 230,000 clones listed, 50% to 80% were seen once; the top ten hold over 8.5%. The donors were all Caucasian adults (living in Nashville, Tennessee). The V and J ends lost 5 bases and 2 bases respectively, with 12 bases between them. Germline V gives CDR1 LNHDA, CDR2 SQIVND (reference sequence). The CDR3 is 14 amino acids.

The source material was memory CD4+ T cells sorted from blood. Regarding subset: CD45RA-negative fraction. The receptor's source is a man aged 25 to 45 in good health. The chain employs TRBV19 and TRBJ1-2; D gene ambiguous. In DNA form, the CDR3 reads TGTGCCAGTAGTCCCGGGGTCGGGAACTATGGCTACACCTTC. This codes for CASSPGVGNYGYTF. The full variable domain, completed using reference TRBV19 and TRBJ1-2, is DGGITQSPKYLFRKEGQNVTLSCEQNLNHDAMYWYRQDPGQGLRLIYYSQIVNDFQKGDIAEGYSVSREKKESFPLTVTSAQKNPTAFYLCASSPGVGNYGYTFGSGTRLTVV.